Shown below are 22 T cell receptor beta chains from a single sample sequenced in a study of early T cells in non-severe SARS-CoV-2 infection. Via MiXCR, TCRdb re-called the 5' RACE reads, giving one row per CDR3 protein. The table lists some 64,000 distinct CDR3 sequences, almost 9% of them singletons. The sequenced sample was whole blood, obtained at baseline. The source of these receptors is an adult who was a healthcare worker with PCR-confirmed SARS-CoV-2 infection or an uninfected control (not recorded which).

The rearrangement uses TRBV11-1 and TRBJ2-2, with 8 bases matching TRBD1. Germline V gene sequence: CDR1 SGHAT, CDR2 FQDESV (reference sequence). V gave up 4 bases and J gave up 6 bases; unmatched junction bases: 4. The CDR3 runs to 14 residues. Here the CDR3 reads CASSWMDRAGELFF. DNA for the CDR3: TGTGCCAGCAGCTGGATGGACAGGGCCGGGGAGCTGTTTTTT. The full variable domain, completed using reference TRBV11-1 and TRBJ2-2, is EAEVAQSPRYKITEKSQAVAFWCDPISGHATLYWYRQILGQGPELLVQFQDESVVDDSQLPKDRFSAERLKGVDSTLKIQPAELGDSAMYLCASSWMDRAGELFFGEGSRLTVL.

This clonotype showed up just a few times. J is TRBJ2-7 and V is TRBV25-1; D is unresolved. The CDR3 is made up of 11 amino acids. V lost 4 bases and J lost 5, with 6 bases in between. The V gene's germline CDR1 is MGHDK and CDR2 SYGVNS. As DNA, the CDR3 is TGTGCCAGCAGTGCGTATCACGAGCAGTACTTC. This translates into CASSAYHEQYF.

CDR3 protein: CASGLEPRGTGELFF. The CDR3 DNA follows: TGTGCCAGCGGGTTGGAACCGAGGGGCACCGGGGAGCTGTTTTTT. V is TRBV6-2 or TRBV6-3 and J is TRBJ2-2, with D possibly called TRBD1 or TRBD2 (5 bases each). CDR1 and CDR2 from the germline V gene are MNHEY and SVGEGT. Deletions cut 8 bases from V and 4 bases from J, with 17 bases between. The CDR3 runs to 15 residues.

This chain links TRBV7-9 with TRBJ1-2, with D maybe TRBD1 (6 bases). V lost 2 bases, J lost 6 bases, and 13 bases lay in between. Germline values: CDR1 SEHNR, CDR2 FQNEAQ (reference sequence). The CDR3 has 14 amino acids. CDR3 DNA sequence: TGTGCCAGCAGCTTATGGGGGGCTATCAATGGCTACACCTTC. It codes for CASSLWGAINGYTF.

The chain has TRBV19 and TRBJ2-7; the D gene is possibly TRBD1 (8 bases). The germline CDR1 and CDR2 sequences are LNHDA and SQIVND (reference sequence). V was cut by 6 bases and J by 6 bases, with 18 bases left in between. The CDR3 length is 14 residues. The CDR3 sequence is CASSPDREGAEQYF. The CDR3 DNA is TGTGCCAGTAGCCCGGACAGGGAGGGGGCCGAGCAGTACTTC.

This clonotype showed up just a few times. At one end, the junction sequence differs from germline, possibly due to a read error. This chain connects TRBV7-2 to TRBJ1-2; D remains ambiguous. Per the germline V gene, CDR1 is SGHTA and CDR2 is FQGNSA. There are 17 residues in the CDR3. The CDR3 DNA reads TGTGTCAGCAGCTTAGCTCCGGGGATAACCGCTAACTATGGCTACACCTTC. It codes for CVSSLAPGITANYGYTF.

CDR3 in DNA: TGTGCCAGCAGCAAAGGACGGCAGGTGGGGTACCAAGAGACCCAGTACTTC. This encodes CASSKGRQVGYQETQYF. The chain recombines TRBV7-2 with TRBJ2-5, with D hard to call. Germline lookup yields CDR1 SGHTA and CDR2 FQGNSA. The CDR3 has 17 amino acids. The V gene lost 5 bases and the J gene lost 0 bases, with 19 bases spanning the gap.

The gene calls are TRBV6-5 and TRBJ2-5; a possible D gene is TRBD2 (5 bases). Trimming left V 4 bases short and J 5 bases short, with 17 bases between. This CDR3 has 15 amino acids. CDR1 is MNHEY and CDR2 is SVGAGI in the germline V gene. CDR3 bases: TGTGCCAGCAGTTTGTCATTAGCGAGCCGGGAGACCCAGTACTTC. The encoded protein is CASSLSLASRETQYF.

Ten or more counts support this clonotype. The chain links TRBV28 to TRBJ2-1; tentative D call: TRBD1 (8 bases). With 2 bases removed from V and 7 bases from J, the gap between germline ends came to 15 bases. Germline V gene sequence: CDR1 MDHEN, CDR2 SYDVKM. There are 15 residues in the CDR3. CDR3 bases: TGTGCCAGCAGTTTAGCCGGACAGGGAGGGAATGAGCAGTTCTTC. The encoded protein is CASSLAGQGGNEQFF.

This clonotype was seen more than once but under ten times. Here the CDR3 DNA reads TGTGCCAGCTCAGGGGACCCCTACAATGAGCAGTTCTTC. It translates to CASSGDPYNEQFF. The genes are TRBV9 and TRBJ2-1; D is perhaps TRBD1 (6 bases). Germline V gene sequence: CDR1 SGDLS, CDR2 YYNGEE. Trimming shortened V by 7 bases and J by 2 bases, and 10 bases separated the two germline ends. The CDR3 spans 13 residues.

The V gene is TRBV30, the J gene TRBJ2-3; 8 bases are a match to TRBD2. With V trimmed by 0 bases and J by 6 bases, 8 bases remained unmatched. CDR1 is GTSNPN, CDR2 SVGIG, per germline (reference sequence). This CDR3 region has 15 residues. The CDR3 is CAWSVVGRAADTQYF. For the CDR3, the DNA is TGTGCCTGGAGTGTAGTCGGGAGGGCCGCGGATACGCAGTATTTT. Full variable domain (rest looked up from reference TRBV30 and TRBJ2-3): SQTIHQWPATLVQPVGSPLSLECTVEGTSNPNLYWYRQAAGRGLQLLFYSVGIGQISSEVPQNLSASRPQDRQFILSSKKLLLSDSGFYLCAWSVVGRAADTQYFGPGTRLTVL.

J is TRBJ1-1 and V is TRBV18, with D possibly matching TRBD1 (6 bases). This CDR3 contains 15 residues. Germline loops: CDR1 KGHSH, CDR2 LQKENI. V was trimmed by 5 bases and J by 1 base, leaving 14 bases between them. The CDR3 spells CASSTAWTANTEAFF. CDR3 in DNA: TGTGCCAGCTCAACTGCATGGACAGCGAACACTGAAGCTTTCTTT. Full variable domain (missing parts from reference TRBV18 and TRBJ1-1): NAGVMQNPRHLVRRRGQEARLRCSPMKGHSHVYWYRQLPEEGLKFMVYLQKENIIDESGMPKERFSAEFPKEGPSILRIQQVVRGDSAAYFCASSTAWTANTEAFFGQGTRLTVV.

The V gene is TRBV29-1, the J gene TRBJ2-1; D remains ambiguous. The V and J ends lost 8 bases and 0 bases respectively, with 14 bases between them. Per the germline V gene, CDR1 is SQVTM and CDR2 is ANQGSEA. The CDR3 has 14 residues. The CDR3 coding sequence is TGCAGCCTCCTTACGCAAGACTCCTACAATGAGCAGTTCTTC. Protein: CSLLTQDSYNEQFF.

This clonotype showed up just once. This may come from a read error, since a much larger clone is one base off. The chain recombines TRBV5-4 with TRBJ2-2, with 11 positions matching TRBD1. The J segment lost 6 bases and the V segment lost 3 bases, leaving 7 bases of the junction unmatched. CDR3 size: 16 residues. Germline V lookup: CDR1 SGHNT, CDR2 YYREEE (reference sequence). The CDR3 region has the DNA TGTGCCAGCAGCTCCAGGACAGGGGGCAAGTCCGGGGAGCTGTTTTTT. Translation gives CASSSRTGGKSGELFF.

In its sample, this clonotype was seen a few times. J is TRBJ2-5 and V is TRBV7-9; weak D call: TRBD1 (6 bases). Germline loops: CDR1 SEHNR, CDR2 FQNEAQ (reference sequence). Trimming took off 1 base at V and 4 bases at J, with 13 bases between the two ends. The CDR3 length is 15 residues. The chain's CDR3 is CASSLDPGQLETQYF. Written as DNA, the CDR3 is TGTGCCAGCAGCTTAGACCCCGGACAGTTAGAGACCCAGTACTTC. The entire variable domain, with the rest obtained from reference TRBV7-9 and TRBJ2-5, is as follows: DTGVSQNPRHKITKRGQNVTFRCDPISEHNRLYWYRQTLGQGPEFLTYFQNEAQLEKSRLLSDRFSAERPKGSFSTLEIQRTEQGDSAMYLCASSLDPGQLETQYFGPGTRLLVL.

This clonotype was observed a few times. J is TRBJ2-6 and V is TRBV20-1, with D perhaps matching TRBD1 (5 bases). Per germline, CDR1 DFQATT and CDR2 SNEGSKA (reference sequence). The germline V and J ends were trimmed by 0 bases and 4 bases, with 16 bases remaining between them. The CDR3 contains 17 residues. DNA of the CDR3: TGCAGTGCTAGAGATCTTCAGGGTCTCGCCGGGGCCAACGTCCTGACTTTC. It codes for CSARDLQGLAGANVLTF.

This clonotype was detected a few times. The genes are TRBV6-6 and TRBJ1-5; tentative D call: TRBD1 (5 bases). Germline values: CDR1 MNHNY, CDR2 SVGAGI (reference sequence). The CDR3 sequence is 16 residues long. Trimming stripped 0 bases from V and 3 bases from J, with 12 bases between. This chain's CDR3 is CASSYSIGGTNQPQHF. The DNA for the CDR3 is TGTGCCAGCAGTTACTCAATCGGGGGGACCAATCAGCCCCAGCATTTT.

In its sample, this clonotype was seen a few times. The chain couples TRBV5-1 to TRBJ2-5, with a weak D call TRBD1 (6 bases). Deletions cut 4 bases from V and 2 bases from J, with 12 bases between. The CDR3 covers 14 residues. Germline assignment: CDR1 SGHRS and CDR2 YFSETQ. CDR3 sequence reads: CASSISTGQETQYF. The CDR3, as DNA: TGCGCCAGCAGCATATCAACAGGGCAAGAGACCCAGTACTTC.

The chain couples TRBV7-9 to TRBJ2-7, with D perhaps TRBD1 (5 bases). Germline V lookup: CDR1 SEHNR, CDR2 FQNEAQ (reference sequence). Between the trimmed V and J ends, which lost 5 bases and 2 bases, there was a span of 13 bases. This CDR3 has 14 amino acids. The CDR3: CASSSQGRTYEQYF. CDR3 in DNA: TGTGCCAGCAGCAGCCAGGGAAGGACCTACGAGCAGTACTTC. Variable domain in full (rest from reference TRBV7-9 and TRBJ2-7): DTGVSQNPRHKITKRGQNVTFRCDPISEHNRLYWYRQTLGQGPEFLTYFQNEAQLEKSRLLSDRFSAERPKGSFSTLEIQRTEQGDSAMYLCASSSQGRTYEQYFGPGTRLTVT.

This clonotype occurred many times. This chain joins TRBV7-2 and TRBJ2-7; D tentatively fits TRBD1 or TRBD2 (5 bases each). Per the germline V gene, CDR1 is SGHTA and CDR2 is FQGNSA. The CDR3 consists of 15 residues. V gave up 2 bases and J gave up 7 bases, with 18 bases separating them. The CDR3 here is CASSLIEGPDLEQYF. CDR3 in DNA: TGTGCCAGCAGCTTAATCGAGGGGCCAGACCTGGAGCAGTACTTC. The variable domain in full, completed from reference TRBV7-2 and TRBJ2-7, reads GAGVSQSPSNKVTEKGKDVELRCDPISGHTALYWYRQSLGQGLEFLIYFQGNSAPDKSGLPSDRFSAERTGGSVSTLTIQRTQQEDSAVYLCASSLIEGPDLEQYFGPGTRLTVT.

V and J are TRBV20-1 and TRBJ2-5; TRBD1 might be the D (5 bases). The CDR3 has 14 amino acids. The V and J ends lost 1 base and 3 bases respectively, with 12 bases between them. Per the germline V gene, CDR1 is DFQATT and CDR2 is SNEGSKA (reference sequence). The CDR3 nucleotides read TGCAGTGCTAGAGTGGCTTCCAGGGAAGAGACCCAGTACTTC. Translated, it gives CSARVASREETQYF.

The chain joins TRBV7-2 to TRBJ1-1, with D possibly TRBD1 on 6 matching bases. V was clipped by 0 bases and J by 8 bases, with 10 bases between them. This CDR3 region has 13 residues. Germline V gene data show CDR1 as SGHTA and CDR2 as FQGNSA. The DNA of the CDR3 is TGTGCCAGCAGCTTAGCGGGGGGGCCAGAAGCTTTCTTT. Translating gives CASSLAGGPEAFF. The variable domain in full, with the rest retrieved from reference TRBV7-2 and TRBJ1-1, is GAGVSQSPSNKVTEKGKDVELRCDPISGHTALYWYRQSLGQGLEFLIYFQGNSAPDKSGLPSDRFSAERTGGSVSTLTIQRTQQEDSAVYLCASSLAGGPEAFFGQGTRLTVV.